The 26 T cell receptor beta chains listed next were all sequenced from one sample in a study of T cells after yellow fever vaccination. TCRdb re-analysed the 5' RACE reads in MiXCR, keeping a single row per CDR3 protein. The sample includes 550,000 to 750,000 distinct CDR3 sequences, less than 15% seen only once; the top ten take about an eighth. Here the sequenced sample was PBMCs, taken on the day of the yellow fever booster vaccination. The receptors were sampled from a young man who received the YFV17D yellow fever vaccine.

This clonotype was observed at least ten times. The chain recombines TRBV6-2 or TRBV6-3 with TRBJ2-5, with D unclear. Germline CDR1 MNHEY, CDR2 SVGEGT. V was cut by 5 bases and J by 13 bases, with 14 bases left in between. The CDR3 covers 11 residues. This chain's CDR3 is CASSPGAAMYF. The CDR3 nucleotides read TGTGCCAGCAGTCCCGGAGCAGCAATGTACTTC.

The J gene is TRBJ2-1, the V gene TRBV6-5; unclear D gene. Trimming took 4 bases from V and 0 from J, leaving 10 bases between them. The CDR3 sequence is 15 residues long. Germline CDR1 is MNHEY and CDR2 is SVGAGI. The chain's CDR3 is CASSSGSHSYNEQFF. For the CDR3, the DNA is TGTGCCAGCAGTTCTGGCAGTCACTCCTACAATGAGCAGTTCTTC.

This clonotype showed up many times. The rearrangement links TRBV20-1 to TRBJ1-6, with unresolved D. V was pared by 4 bases and J by 6 bases, with 10 bases between. There are 13 residues in the CDR3. The V gene's germline CDR1 is DFQATT and CDR2 SNEGSKA (reference sequence). The CDR3 sequence: CSAMGSPNSPLHF. The DNA of the CDR3 is TGCAGTGCTATGGGCAGCCCTAATTCACCCCTCCACTTT.

The table lists this clonotype with a few counts. The chain employs TRBV2 and TRBJ2-1, with a possible D match to TRBD2 (5 bases). The germline V and J ends were trimmed by 1 base and 15 bases, with 10 bases remaining between them. Germline CDR1 SNHLY, CDR2 FYNNEI. The CDR3 runs to 11 residues. The CDR3: CASSEVSSLFF. In DNA, the CDR3 is TGTGCCAGCAGTGAAGTGTCTAGCCTGTTCTTC. Together with reference TRBV2 and TRBJ2-1, the CDR3 gives the full variable domain: EPEVTQTPSHQVTQMGQEVILRCVPISNHLYFYWYRQILGQKVEFLVSFYNNEISEKSEIFDDQFSVERPDGSNFTLKIRSTKLEDSAMYFCASSEVSSLFFGPGTRLTVL.

This clonotype appeared a few times. The chain combines TRBV25-1 with TRBJ2-3, with TRBD1 as a possible D gene (5 bases). From germline, CDR1 is MGHDK and CDR2 SYGVNS. The CDR3 contains 11 residues. V lost 8 bases and J lost 7, with 10 bases in between. CDR3 bases: TGTGCCAGCGGACACTCCTATACGCAGTATTTT. Its protein is CASGHSYTQYF.

The rearrangement links TRBV6-1 to TRBJ2-7; 7 bases line up with TRBD1. The length of the CDR3 is 14 residues. V dropped 7 bases and J dropped 2; count of bases not matched to a gene: 8. Germline loops: CDR1 MNHNS, CDR2 SASEGT. Here the CDR3 reads CASKARQGPYEQYF. DNA for the CDR3: TGTGCCAGCAAGGCCCGACAGGGCCCCTACGAGCAGTACTTC.

The rearrangement links TRBV6-1 to TRBJ2-1; tentatively, D is TRBD1 or TRBD2 (5 bases each). Germline V gene data show CDR1 as MNHNS and CDR2 as SASEGT. The CDR3 runs to 18 residues. V lost 6 bases and J 6 bases, leaving 27 bases between the germline ends. CDR3 in DNA: TGTGCCAGCAGGCCAATACCTTCGGGACCCCCGGTAGTCAATGAGCAGTTCTTC. Encoded protein: CASRPIPSGPPVVNEQFF.

The chain employs TRBV21-1 and TRBJ2-7; the D call in the table, TRBD1, was not verified against the DNA. TRBV21-1 corresponds to a pseudogene. The CDR3 is 15 amino acids. The CDR3 here is CASSKAPGRDYEQYF. Written as DNA, the CDR3 is TGTGCCAGCAGCAAAGCTCCAGGGCGTGACTACGAGCAGTACTTC.

This clonotype has at least ten counts. The chain combines TRBV5-1 with TRBJ2-4, with D perhaps matching TRBD1 (6 bases). The CDR3 consists of 14 residues. V was trimmed by 4 bases and J by 6 bases, leaving 14 bases between them. Germline V CDR1 and CDR2: SGHRS, YFSETQ. CDR3 coding DNA: TGCGCCAGCAGCGCCGGACAGTCCGCAAACATTCAGTACTTC. Amino acid sequence: CASSAGQSANIQYF.

The V call is TRBV5-1, the J call TRBJ2-3; D remains ambiguous. V gave up 3 bases and J gave up 6 bases, with 8 bases separating them. The CDR3 is 12 residues long. Per germline, CDR1 SGHRS and CDR2 YFSETQ. The chain's CDR3 is CASSSLRDTQYF. The CDR3 region has the DNA TGCGCCAGCAGCTCGCTTCGGGATACGCAGTATTTT.

The chain employs TRBV5-4 and TRBJ2-2, with no clear D. The CDR3 consists of 14 residues. Germline CDR1 and CDR2: SGHNT and YYREEE (reference sequence). V was pared by 3 bases and J by 8 bases, with 14 bases between. The CDR3 protein is CASSSGRSAGELFF. DNA for the CDR3: TGTGCCAGCAGCTCCGGGCGGTCCGCTGGGGAGCTGTTTTTT. Full variable domain (rest looked up from reference TRBV5-4 and TRBJ2-2): ETGVTQSPTHLIKTRGQQVTLRCSSQSGHNTVSWYQQALGQGPQFIFQYYREEENGRGNFPPRFSGLQFPNYSSELNVNALELDDSALYLCASSSGRSAGELFFGEGSRLTVL.

This sequence joins TRBV3-1 and TRBJ2-7; 12 bases fit TRBD2. The CDR3 is 14 amino acids. With 6 bases clipped from V and 6 bases from J, the junction kept 6 bases outside the gene matches. The germline gives CDR1 LGHDT, CDR2 YNNKEL (reference sequence). CDR3 bases: TGTGCCAGCAGGACTAGCGGGAGATCCCCCGAGCAGTACTTC. Amino acids: CASRTSGRSPEQYF.

This clonotype was found many times. This chain uses TRBV19 with TRBJ2-1, with 8 bases lining up with TRBD1. This CDR3 has 14 residues. V was pared by 6 bases and J by 0 bases, with 1 base of the junction left unmatched. Germline V gene sequence: CDR1 LNHDA, CDR2 SQIVND (reference sequence). CDR3 sequence: CASSGQGSYNEQFF. CDR3 in DNA: TGTGCCAGTAGCGGACAGGGCTCCTACAATGAGCAGTTCTTC.

This clonotype occurred once. The V call is TRBV7-8, the J call TRBJ2-6; D perhaps matches TRBD1 (5 bases). The CDR3 totals 13 residues. Germline CDR1 and CDR2: SGHVS and FQNEAQ. The V gene lost 1 base and the J gene lost 11 bases, with 9 bases spanning the gap. CDR3 region: CASSLEGLDVLTF. CDR3 nucleotides: TGTGCCAGCAGCTTAGAGGGGCTGGACGTCCTGACTTTC.

On this clonotype itself: Relative to the germline gene, one junction end is altered; a read error may explain this. The chain uses TRBV7-2 and TRBJ2-1; 7 positions match TRBD2. The CDR3 consists of 16 residues. Germline V gene data show CDR1 as SGHTA and CDR2 as FQGNSA. Written as DNA, the CDR3 is TGTGCCAGCAGCACCCCTGAGCGGGATATCTACAGTGAGCAGTTCTTC. This translates into CASSTPERDIYSEQFF. Full variable domain (remainder filled in from reference TRBV7-2 and TRBJ2-1): GAGVSQSPSNKVTEKGKDVELRCDPISGHTALYWYRQSLGQGLEFLIYFQGNSAPDKSGLPSDRFSAERTGGSVSTLTIQRTQQEDSAVYLCASSTPERDIYSEQFFGPGTRLTVL.

In this sample, this clonotype turned up a few times. The rearrangement uses TRBV29-1 and TRBJ2-1; no clear D. Germline assignment: CDR1 SQVTM and CDR2 ANQGSEA. Trimming pared 8 bases from V and 6 bases from J, leaving 8 bases between. The length of the CDR3 is 10 residues. The CDR3 protein is CSNKPNEQFF. In DNA, the CDR3 is TGCAGCAACAAACCCAATGAGCAGTTCTTC.

The chain combines TRBV10-3 with TRBJ2-5, with D perhaps assigned TRBD1 or TRBD2 (6 bases each). The CDR3 extends over 17 amino acids. Trimming left V 6 bases short and J 3 bases short, with 23 bases between. Germline lookup yields CDR1 ENHRY and CDR2 SYGVKD. The CDR3 region has the DNA TGTGCCATCAGGGACCCTGGGGGGCGGGGTCGGGAAGAGACCCAGTACTTC. Translation gives CAIRDPGGRGREETQYF.

This clonotype was found a few times. V and J are TRBV7-2 and TRBJ1-3, with D perhaps matching TRBD1 (5 bases). This CDR3 region has 16 residues. CDR1 and CDR2 from the germline V gene are SGHTA and FQGNSA. V was clipped by 0 bases and J by 2 bases, with 11 bases between them. The CDR3: CASSLAWGVPGNTIYF. Written as DNA, the CDR3 is TGTGCCAGCAGCTTAGCTTGGGGGGTGCCTGGAAACACCATATATTTT. Complete variable domain (other parts from reference TRBV7-2 and TRBJ1-3): GAGVSQSPSNKVTEKGKDVELRCDPISGHTALYWYRQSLGQGLEFLIYFQGNSAPDKSGLPSDRFSAERTGGSVSTLTIQRTQQEDSAVYLCASSLAWGVPGNTIYFGEGSWLTVV.

The chain employs TRBV3-1 and TRBJ2-7, with D hard to call. Trimming took off 1 base at V and 2 bases at J, with 6 bases between the two ends. The CDR3 consists of 13 residues. The germline gives CDR1 LGHDT, CDR2 YNNKEL (reference sequence). CDR3 bases: TGTGCCAGCAGCCAAGGGGATGCCTACGAGCAGTACTTC. It specifies CASSQGDAYEQYF.

The rearrangement joins TRBV12-3 or TRBV12-4 to TRBJ2-7; maybe TRBD2 (5 bases). This CDR3 has 15 amino acids. V lost 3 bases and J 0 bases, leaving 12 bases between the germline ends. CDR3 sequence: CASSFFMGSSYEQYF. The CDR3 DNA sequence: TGTGCCAGCAGTTTCTTCATGGGGAGCTCCTACGAGCAGTACTTC.

V and J are TRBV7-8 and TRBJ2-7; the match to TRBD2 covers 8 bases. Trimming took 1 base from V and 4 from J; bases not matched to a gene: 6. Germline V gives CDR1 SGHVS, CDR2 FQNEAQ. This CDR3 contains 15 residues. The CDR3 DNA follows: TGTGCCAGCAGCTTAGGGGTAGCGGGGCAGTACGAGCAGTACTTC. Protein: CASSLGVAGQYEQYF.

This clonotype appeared a few times. CDR3 nucleotides: TGTGCCAGCAGTCCGAGCTTGGCGGGAGCGGTTAGCAATGAGCAGTTCTTC. Encoded protein: CASSPSLAGAVSNEQFF. This rearrangement joins TRBV7-9 to TRBJ2-1; 7 nucleotides agree with TRBD2. With 6 bases clipped from V and 6 bases from J, the junction kept 17 bases outside the gene matches. The CDR3 has 17 amino acids. CDR1 and CDR2 from the germline V gene are SEHNR and FQNEAQ (reference sequence).

In its sample, this clonotype was seen a few times. The genes are TRBV5-6 and TRBJ1-2; no clear D. The CDR3 contains 14 residues. Trimming stripped 0 bases from V and 2 bases from J, with 8 bases between. Germline loops: CDR1 SGHDT, CDR2 YYEEEE. CDR3 sequence reads: CASSLDQVNYGYTF. The DNA for the CDR3 is TGTGCCAGCAGCTTGGACCAGGTCAACTATGGCTACACCTTC. Supplemented by reference TRBV5-6 and TRBJ1-2, the full variable domain reads DAGVTQSPTHLIKTRGQQVTLRCSPKSGHDTVSWYQQALGQGPQFIFQYYEEEERQRGNFPDRFSGHQFPNYSSELNVNALLLGDSALYLCASSLDQVNYGYTFGSGTRLTVV.

This rearrangement joins TRBV7-2 to TRBJ2-7, with TRBD1 identical over 7 bases. Germline values: CDR1 SGHTA, CDR2 FQGNSA. CDR3 length: 15 amino acids. The ends lost 5 bases at V and 5 bases at J; junction bases unmatched: 12. Here the CDR3 reads CASSLQGVGTHEQYF. CDR3 coding DNA: TGTGCCAGCAGCCTCCAGGGGGTGGGAACCCACGAGCAGTACTTC. The variable domain in full, with the rest retrieved from reference TRBV7-2 and TRBJ2-7, is GAGVSQSPSNKVTEKGKDVELRCDPISGHTALYWYRQSLGQGLEFLIYFQGNSAPDKSGLPSDRFSAERTGGSVSTLTIQRTQQEDSAVYLCASSLQGVGTHEQYFGPGTRLTVT.

The J gene is TRBJ2-1, the V gene TRBV6-5; 7 bases map to TRBD2. Germline CDR1 MNHEY, CDR2 SVGAGI. There are 16 residues in the CDR3. Germline trimming cut 5 bases from V and 6 bases from J; bases unmatched to any gene: 13. This chain's CDR3 is CASSPIWAGAFNEQFF. CDR3 nucleotides: TGTGCCAGCAGTCCCATTTGGGCGGGAGCTTTCAATGAGCAGTTCTTC.

The chain employs TRBV10-3 and TRBJ1-1; D unresolved. V shed 6 bases and J shed 1 base, with 12 bases lying between them. CDR3 length: 14 residues. Germline V gene data show CDR1 as ENHRY and CDR2 as SYGVKD. The CDR3 region is CAIRDRTENTEAFF. CDR3 coding DNA: TGTGCCATCAGGGATCGGACGGAGAACACTGAAGCTTTCTTT.